This TCR beta chain is from a study of shared clonotypes between healthy human individuals (dated by TCRdb to about 2020). For the study in its entirety: The cohort comprised a couple of women and a few men aged 18 to 49 years. For each donor, three plates each were used for CD4 naive and CD4 memory, two plates were used for CD8 naive, and one plate was used for CD8 memory. To estimate repertoire size and how much clonotype sharing occurs between individuals, the study deeply sequenced the blood TCR repertoires of five or six healthy adults. Leukapheresis yielded between about 0.9 and 10 billion PBMCs per donor. Libraries were prepared and TCR repertoires were sequenced by different laboratories using diverse techniques, in order to increase sequencing depth and limit assay-specific biases. What the study reported, not specific to this receptor: Only blood was sampled, and tissue TCR repertoires likely differ from those in blood. Naive subsets generally had larger estimated clonotype richness than memory subsets did. Pairwise subsampling indicated that sequencing depth was expected to affect the degree of clonotype sharing among donors. Incomplete sequencing was indicated by rarefaction of sorted-subset datasets, despite the large sequencing depth. About 5% of naive CD4, around 3.5% of naive CD8, 2.3% of memory CD4, and approximately 0.4% of memory CD8 clonotypes were shared across a few donors. Clonotypes shared by all four sorted-subset donors showed higher generation probabilities than non-shared clonotypes. Because the study included a small number of donors, the genetic and exposure-history diversity represented was limited.

From cysteine to phenylalanine, the CDR3 is 15 amino acids long. Only the CDR3 DNA is retained, 45 bases long and in frame from the first base. Points on this clone: It has no known antigen specificity. No qualities accompany the bases; no much larger clone lies one base away.

Using the deep immunoSEQ assay, multiplex PCR amplified TCR CDR3 regions from genomic DNA. For each cell subset, the extracted genomic DNA was distributed evenly across all wells of several immunoSEQ 96-well plates, and each plate served as one replicate. For sorted subsets, each replicate PCR was loaded with about 0.2 ug genomic DNA, equivalent to 30,000 to 35,000 T cell genomes. Purified libraries were quantified with a Qubit 3.0 fluorometer, sized on a Bioanalyzer 2100, and re-quantified with the KAPA Library Quantification kit. A separate single-read 150-cycle Illumina NextSeq 550 flow cell was used to sequence each immunoSEQ 96-well plate. From the authors' description of their analysis: Because only junctional sequences without quality scores were contained in the immunoSEQ output, filtering matching that applied to full-length reads could not be performed. To assign V/J genes and CDR3, sequences were annotated using PyIR, a Python wrapper for IgBLAST v1.9, with IMGT germline references. Reads were removed for weak V/J assignments (E-value above 1e-6), missing CDR3, stop codons, out-of-frame junctions, or ambiguous translated residues. A V3J clonotype was defined by an identical inferred V gene, J gene, and CDR3 amino acid sequence. The percentage overlap between two repertoires was calculated by dividing the number of shared unique clonotypes by the size of the smaller repertoire. Three approaches were used to assess repertoire richness: RTK rarefaction, the Chao1 estimator, and Recon v2.1 estimates of unobserved clonotypes. Generation probabilities for all TCRbeta clonotypes obtained by the gDNA method from a few donors were computed using OLGA. TCRdb retrieved this table from immuneACCESS and kept in-frame rearrangements only. Not all clones are present; in checked studies, unresolved V genes account for under half, and no reason is known for the remainder. D and trimming were read from the DNA, whereas the V and J calls and clone size are those reported in that table. For this sample there are 2 million to 3 million clones; 93% appear just once. The ten largest account for more than 0.35% of the sample.

The donors were healthy, HIV-negative adults with no recently reported acute infections or vaccinations. Every donor was a Caucasian adult residing in Nashville, Tennessee, USA. CD4+ T cells were enriched by magnetic negative selection, after which naive cells were positively selected on CD45RA and the negative fraction was taken as the memory subset. Blood was collected by leukapheresis, and PBMCs were isolated by Ficoll-Histopaque density gradient centrifugation and then cryopreserved in liquid nitrogen vapor phase. Analytical flow cytometry was used to check the purity and quantity of each magnetically sorted T cell population. Genomic DNA was isolated from each sorted fraction and quantified by UV absorbance on a Nanodrop 2000c.

The TCR sequence derives from a man between 18 and 29 years old in good health. Some clones in this sample may be carry-over from other donors' samples. Sequenced material: naive CD4+ T cells from PBMCs. The cell subset or site label on this specimen signifies: CD45RA+ positively selected. This sequence uses TRBV21-1 and TRBJ2-7. TRBV21-1 is given as a pseudogene. The nucleotides are TGTGCCAGCAGCACTCACCGGGACCTCTCCTACGAGCAGTACTTC. This sequence encodes CASSTHRDLSYEQYF.